The TCR beta chain described here comes from a study of blood T cell repertoires in COVID-19. Study information: Samples representing acute and convalescent COVID-19 were sourced from the United States, Italy and Spain. From T cells, B-cell-depleted T cells, or PBMCs came the material, which was cDNA or gDNA.

As processed by the authors: Reference gene primers were amplified, and this amplification served to estimate nucleated cell counts. TCRdb keeps only in-frame clones here, not all; method: immunoSEQ multiplex PCR. V and J calls and clone size are given by that table; D and trimming were obtained from the DNA. The sample holds approximately 170,000 clones, 70% to 90% seen once. Enrolled during active infection, Seattle patients were then followed longitudinally. The CDR3 has 15 residues. Germline loops: CDR1 MNHEY, CDR2 SVGEGT. V lost 0 bases and J 4 bases, leaving 10 bases between the germline ends. The V and J genes are TRBV6-2 or TRBV6-3 and TRBJ1-3; D is undetermined. Input material: peripheral blood. The source of this sequence is a man older than 75 with COVID-19, enrolled during active disease. CDR3 protein: CASSYSRSRGNTIYF. The CDR3 DNA is TGTGCCAGCAGTTACTCGAGGTCCAGAGGAAACACCATATATTTT.